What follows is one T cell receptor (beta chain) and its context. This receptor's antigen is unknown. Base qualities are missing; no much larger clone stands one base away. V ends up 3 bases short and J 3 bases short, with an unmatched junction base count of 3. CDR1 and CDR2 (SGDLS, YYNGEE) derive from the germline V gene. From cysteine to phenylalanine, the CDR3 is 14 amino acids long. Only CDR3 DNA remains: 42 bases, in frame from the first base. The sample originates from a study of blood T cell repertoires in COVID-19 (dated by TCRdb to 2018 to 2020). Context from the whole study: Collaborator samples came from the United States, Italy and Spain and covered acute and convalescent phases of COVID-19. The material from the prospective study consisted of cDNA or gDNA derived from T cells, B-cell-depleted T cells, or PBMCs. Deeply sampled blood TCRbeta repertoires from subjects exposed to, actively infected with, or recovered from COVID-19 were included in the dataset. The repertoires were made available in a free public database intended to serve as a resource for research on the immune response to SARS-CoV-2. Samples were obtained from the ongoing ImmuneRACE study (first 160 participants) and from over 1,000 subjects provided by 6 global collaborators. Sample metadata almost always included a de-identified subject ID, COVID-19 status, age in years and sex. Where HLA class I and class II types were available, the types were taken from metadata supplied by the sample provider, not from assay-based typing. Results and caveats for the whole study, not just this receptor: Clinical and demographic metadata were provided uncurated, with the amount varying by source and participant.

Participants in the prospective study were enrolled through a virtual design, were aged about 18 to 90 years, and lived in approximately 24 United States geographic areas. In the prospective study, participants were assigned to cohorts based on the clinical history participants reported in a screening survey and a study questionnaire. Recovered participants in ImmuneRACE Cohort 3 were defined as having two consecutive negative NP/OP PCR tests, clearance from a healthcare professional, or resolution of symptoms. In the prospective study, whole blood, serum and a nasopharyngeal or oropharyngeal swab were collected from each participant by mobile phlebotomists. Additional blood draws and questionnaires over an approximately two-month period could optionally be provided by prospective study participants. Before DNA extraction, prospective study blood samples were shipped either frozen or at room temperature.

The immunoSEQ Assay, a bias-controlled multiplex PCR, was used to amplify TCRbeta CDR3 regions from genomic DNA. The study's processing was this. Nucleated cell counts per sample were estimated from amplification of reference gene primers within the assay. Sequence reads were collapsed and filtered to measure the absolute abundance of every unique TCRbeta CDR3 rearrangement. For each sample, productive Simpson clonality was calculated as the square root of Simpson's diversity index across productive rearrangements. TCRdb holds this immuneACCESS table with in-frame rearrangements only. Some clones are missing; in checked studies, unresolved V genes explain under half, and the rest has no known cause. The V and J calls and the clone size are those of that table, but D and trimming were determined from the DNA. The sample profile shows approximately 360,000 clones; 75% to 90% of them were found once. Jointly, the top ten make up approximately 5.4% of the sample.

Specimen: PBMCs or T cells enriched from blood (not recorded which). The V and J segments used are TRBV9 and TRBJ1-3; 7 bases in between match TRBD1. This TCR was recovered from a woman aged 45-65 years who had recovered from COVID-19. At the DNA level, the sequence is TGTGCCAGCAGCGGCTACAGGGGTGGAAACACCATATATTTT. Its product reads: CASSGYRGGNTIYF.